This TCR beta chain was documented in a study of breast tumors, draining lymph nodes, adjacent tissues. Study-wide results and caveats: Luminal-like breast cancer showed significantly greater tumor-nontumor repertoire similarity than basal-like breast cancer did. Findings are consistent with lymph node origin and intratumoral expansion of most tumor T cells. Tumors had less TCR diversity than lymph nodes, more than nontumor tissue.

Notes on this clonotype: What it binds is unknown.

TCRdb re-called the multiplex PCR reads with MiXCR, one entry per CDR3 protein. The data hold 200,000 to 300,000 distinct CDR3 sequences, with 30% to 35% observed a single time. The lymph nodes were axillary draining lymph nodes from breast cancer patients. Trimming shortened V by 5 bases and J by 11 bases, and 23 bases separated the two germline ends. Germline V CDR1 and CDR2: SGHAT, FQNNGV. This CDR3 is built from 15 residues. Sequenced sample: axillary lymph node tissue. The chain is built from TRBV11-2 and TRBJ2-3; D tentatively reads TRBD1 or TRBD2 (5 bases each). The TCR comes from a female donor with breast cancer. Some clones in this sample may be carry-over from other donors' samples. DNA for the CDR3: TGTGCCAGCAGCATCCGAGGGGCTAGGGTCAATGAGCAGTATTTT. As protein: CASSIRGARVNEQYF.